Listed here are 32 T cell receptor beta chains from one sample, sequenced in a study of T cell responses to AZD1222 COVID-19 vaccine. Assay used: immunoSEQ multiplex PCR; TCRdb lists only in-frame clones, some missing. The table includes approximately 110,000 clones, around 96% detected once. The sequencing used peripheral blood, collected on day 0 of AZD1222 vaccination. The receptors were sampled from an adult in good health.

The rearrangement uses TRBV27 and TRBJ1-5; maybe TRBD1 (6 bases). The V end was cut by 6 bases, the J end by 0 bases, with 12 bases between. The CDR3 sequence is 15 residues long. The germline gives CDR1 MNHEY, CDR2 SMNVEV (reference sequence). The CDR3 DNA reads TGTGCCAGCAGGCAAGGGGGGTCTAGCAATCAGCCCCAGCATTTT. It specifies CASRQGGSSNQPQHF.

The chain joins TRBV29-1 to TRBJ2-7; TRBD1 agrees at 9 bases. This CDR3 has 13 residues. Germline CDR1 SQVTM, CDR2 ANQGSEA. J gave up 6 bases and V 7 bases, and 10 bases lay outside the gene matches. Here the CDR3 reads CSALTGGPAEQYF. In nucleotides, the CDR3 is TGCAGCGCCCTTACAGGGGGCCCAGCCGAGCAGTACTTC.

J is TRBJ2-5 and V is TRBV12-3 or TRBV12-4; D ambiguous. The CDR3 sequence is 13 residues long. The V end lost 1 base, the J end lost 5 bases, and 8 bases lay between the germline ends. CDR3 residues: CASSLGFYETQYF. CDR3 DNA sequence: TGTGCCAGCAGTTTAGGATTCTACGAGACCCAGTACTTC.

V and J are TRBV6-5 and TRBJ1-1; 7 bases are a match to TRBD1. From germline, CDR1 is MNHEY and CDR2 SVGAGI. J lost 6 bases, V lost 7 bases, and 14 bases had no gene match. The CDR3 sequence is 15 residues long. CDR3 sequence: CASKGRRQGEAEAFF. As DNA, the CDR3 is TGTGCCAGCAAGGGGCGCCGACAGGGAGAGGCTGAAGCTTTCTTT.

V is TRBV20-1 and J is TRBJ1-1; a weak D match, TRBD1 (6 bases). There are 12 residues in the CDR3. Trimming cost V 3 bases and J 7 bases, with 12 bases left between them. Germline V gene data show CDR1 as DFQATT and CDR2 as SNEGSKA (reference sequence). CDR3 coding DNA: TGCAGTGCTAGTGAACGGGACATTGAAGCTTTCTTT. Protein sequence: CSASERDIEAFF.

The chain uses TRBV6-1 and TRBJ1-5, with 8 bases aligning to TRBD1. There are 15 residues in the CDR3. V was clipped by 2 bases and J by 7 bases; unmatched bases: 7. Germline lookup yields CDR1 MNHNS and CDR2 SASEGT. The chain's CDR3 is CASSETQGARQPQHF. The CDR3 nucleotides read TGTGCCAGCAGTGAAACCCAGGGGGCGCGCCAGCCCCAGCATTTT.

This chain joins TRBV30 and TRBJ1-3; no clear D. Trimming took 0 bases from V and 0 from J, leaving 9 bases between them. CDR3 size: 15 residues. Germline CDR1 and CDR2: GTSNPN and SVGIG (reference sequence). The CDR3, as DNA: TGTGCCTGGAGTGTCTTGCTGGGCTCTGGAAACACCATATATTTT. It yields the protein CAWSVLLGSGNTIYF.

This chain links TRBV19 with TRBJ1-5; perhaps TRBD1 as D (6 bases). Trimming pared 3 bases from V and 5 bases from J, leaving 11 bases between. Germline V gives CDR1 LNHDA, CDR2 SQIVND (reference sequence). The CDR3 sequence is 14 residues long. CDR3 loop: CASSMGGPDQPQHF. The DNA of the CDR3 is TGTGCCAGTAGTATGGGGGGGCCGGATCAGCCCCAGCATTTT. Full variable domain (rest looked up from reference TRBV19 and TRBJ1-5): DGGITQSPKYLFRKEGQNVTLSCEQNLNHDAMYWYRQDPGQGLRLIYYSQIVNDFQKGDIAEGYSVSREKKESFPLTVTSAQKNPTAFYLCASSMGGPDQPQHFGDGTRLSIL.

The J gene is TRBJ2-1, the V gene TRBV25-1; 9 positions match TRBD1. There are 14 residues in the CDR3. Per the germline V gene, CDR1 is MGHDK and CDR2 is SYGVNS. Trimming removed 6 bases from V and 3 bases from J; junction bases left unmatched: 3. CDR3 sequence (DNA): TGTGCCAGCAGGGAGACAGGGGGCTACAATGAGCAGTTCTTC. Its protein is CASRETGGYNEQFF.

This rearrangement joins TRBV6-5 to TRBJ1-6; TRBD1 matches at 7 bases. This CDR3 spans 15 amino acids. Germline CDR1 MNHEY, CDR2 SVGAGI. V shed 4 bases, J shed 10 bases, and the junction held 10 bases outside the gene matches. CDR3 nucleotide sequence: TGTGCCAGCAGTTCCGCGACAGGGTCGACGTCACCCCTCCACTTT. Its translation is CASSSATGSTSPLHF.

The chain couples TRBV4-3 to TRBJ2-7; D uncertain. This CDR3 contains 14 residues. Germline V gives CDR1 LGHNA, CDR2 YSLEER. Between the trimmed V and J ends, which lost 0 bases and 7 bases, there was a span of 13 bases. The CDR3 DNA sequence: TGCGCCAGCAGCCAAGATCTCTCTTATCTGGAGCAGTACTTC. Its protein is CASSQDLSYLEQYF.

The J gene is TRBJ1-5, the V gene TRBV12-5; D is undetermined. V was cut by 4 bases and J by 0 bases, with 7 bases left in between. CDR1 and CDR2 (germline): LGHNT, FRNRAP. The CDR3 has 14 amino acids. CDR3 region: CASGSEYSNQPQHF. The CDR3 DNA follows: TGTGCTAGTGGTTCGGAGTATAGCAATCAGCCCCAGCATTTT.

V usage is TRBV7-3 and J usage is TRBJ1-6, with D unclear. Germline lookup yields CDR1 SGHTA and CDR2 FQGTGA. Trimming shortened V by 2 bases and J by 6 bases, and 5 bases separated the two germline ends. CDR3 length equals 13 residues. The CDR3: CASSLSPNSPLHF. The CDR3 nucleotides read TGTGCCAGCAGCTTATCGCCTAATTCACCCCTCCACTTT.

The CDR3 here is CASSAAGRNTEAFF. The CDR3 DNA is TGCGCCAGCAGCGCCGCGGGGAGGAACACTGAAGCTTTCTTT. The chain employs TRBV5-1 and TRBJ1-1; no definite D call. Trimming shortened V by 4 bases and J by 1 base, and 11 bases separated the two germline ends. CDR1 SGHRS and CDR2 YFSETQ come from the germline V gene. CDR3 length equals 14 residues.

This chain uses TRBV19 with TRBJ2-3; D possibly matches TRBD1 or TRBD2 (5 bases each). CDR3 length: 13 amino acids. Trimming cost V 8 bases and J 1 base, with 10 bases left between them. From germline, CDR1 is LNHDA and CDR2 SQIVND (reference sequence). Written as DNA, the CDR3 is TGTGCCAGTCGGGGCGCGCGCACAGATACGCAGTATTTT. Amino acid sequence: CASRGARTDTQYF.

The table lists this clone with a few counts. This chain uses TRBV19 with TRBJ1-3; unclear D gene. CDR1 is LNHDA, CDR2 SQIVND, per germline (reference sequence). CDR3 length: 13 residues. With 5 bases removed from V and 7 bases from J, the gap between germline ends came to 12 bases. CDR3 nucleotides: TGTGCCAGTAGTCGGAAGATGGGCAACACCATATATTTT. Its translation: CASSRKMGNTIYF.

The gene calls are TRBV7-6 and TRBJ1-2, with D perhaps TRBD1 (6 bases). The germline V gene encodes CDR1 SGHVS and CDR2 FNYEAQ. This CDR3 region has 18 residues. The V end lost 5 bases, the J end lost 8 bases, and 30 bases lay between the germline ends. DNA for the CDR3: TGTGCCAGCAGCCCGTCCCCAGGCGGGGGCGCGTCGTTATACGGCTACACCTTC. It is translated as CASSPSPGGGASLYGYTF.

As for this clone: An end of the junction differs from the germline gene, which may be a read error. V gene TRBV12-3 or TRBV12-4 combines with J gene TRBJ1-4; maybe TRBD1 (6 bases). CDR3 length: 11 amino acids. The CDR3: CASSLHREVVF. The CDR3 coding sequence is TGTGCCAGCAGTTTGCACAGGGAAGTGGTTTTT.

V gene TRBV6-6 combines with J gene TRBJ2-7, with D tentatively TRBD1 (6 bases). V lost 2 bases and J lost 4, with 9 bases in between. Germline CDR1 MNHNY, CDR2 SVGAGI (reference sequence). The CDR3 extends over 13 amino acids. This chain's CDR3 is CASSYQGWYEQYF. DNA of the CDR3: TGTGCCAGCAGTTACCAGGGGTGGTACGAGCAGTACTTC.

The chain uses TRBV19 and TRBJ1-1; 9 bases map to TRBD1. V lost 5 bases, J lost 6 bases, and 10 bases stayed unmatched. The CDR3 totals 15 residues. Germline CDR1 LNHDA, CDR2 SQIVND (reference sequence). The CDR3 here is CASSEPGQGGPEAFF. Here the CDR3 DNA reads TGTGCCAGTAGTGAGCCGGGACAGGGAGGCCCTGAAGCTTTCTTT.

The chain is built from TRBV5-4 and TRBJ1-5; 9 nucleotides align to TRBD1. The CDR3 sequence is 17 residues long. Trimming took 0 bases from V and 2 from J; bases not matched to a gene: 6. CDR1 SGHNT and CDR2 YYREEE come from the germline V gene (reference sequence). The CDR3 region has the DNA TGTGCCAGCAGCTTGGGGACAGGGGTTCGAGGCAATCAGCCCCAGCATTTT. Residues: CASSLGTGVRGNQPQHF.

The chain combines TRBV11-3 with TRBJ2-2; 9 positions match TRBD1. The germline gives CDR1 SGHNT, CDR2 YENEEA. Unmatched junction bases numbered 7, after V lost 2 bases and J lost 3 bases. CDR3 length: 17 amino acids. CDR3 amino acids: CASSLSTGQGDTGELFF. DNA of the CDR3: TGTGCCAGCAGCTTAAGTACGGGACAGGGTGACACCGGGGAGCTGTTTTTT.

V usage is TRBV7-8 and J usage is TRBJ2-5, with 14 positions matching TRBD2. CDR3 length: 16 residues. From germline, CDR1 is SGHVS and CDR2 FQNEAQ. V dropped 5 bases and J dropped 5; count of bases not matched to a gene: 7. In DNA form, the CDR3 reads TGTGCCAGCAGCCCGGGACTAGCGGGGGTGGGGGAGACCCAGTACTTC. Protein: CASSPGLAGVGETQYF.

This rearrangement joins TRBV4-1 to TRBJ2-4, with TRBD2 as a possible D gene (7 bases). The CDR3 is made up of 18 amino acids. The V gene lost 3 bases and the J gene lost 0 bases, with 18 bases spanning the gap. CDR1 and CDR2 (germline): MGHRA, YSYEKL. DNA of the CDR3: TGCGCCAGCAGCCACAAATGGGGGGGGGCGGAAGCCAAAAACATTCAGTACTTC. Translating it yields CASSHKWGGAEAKNIQYF.

The V and J genes are TRBV7-9 and TRBJ1-1; D is ambiguous. Between the trimmed V and J ends, which lost 0 bases and 1 base, there was a span of 12 bases. From germline, CDR1 is SEHNR and CDR2 FQNEAQ (reference sequence). CDR3 size: 16 residues. This CDR3 reads CASSLAPSSQNTEAFF. CDR3 coding DNA: TGTGCCAGCAGCTTAGCGCCTTCGTCTCAGAACACTGAAGCTTTCTTT.

With respect to this clone: The sample holds other DNA sequences that translate to the same CDR3. This chain uses TRBV27 with TRBJ1-1; D not certain. With 3 bases removed from V and 5 bases from J, the gap between germline ends came to 4 bases. Per germline, CDR1 MNHEY and CDR2 SMNVEV (reference sequence). This CDR3 is built from 11 residues. CDR3: CASSFGTEAFF. The CDR3 coding sequence is TGTGCCAGCAGTTTTGGGACTGAAGCTTTCTTT.

This clone was observed once. The genes are TRBV9 and TRBJ2-5; 7 nucleotides line up with TRBD2. From germline, CDR1 is SGDLS and CDR2 YYNGEE. V gave up 7 bases and J gave up 4 bases; unmatched junction bases: 7. This CDR3 is built from 13 residues. DNA for the CDR3: TGTGCCAGCGGCCGGGGGGACCGAGAGACCCAGTACTTC. The encoded protein is CASGRGDRETQYF.

This chain joins TRBV7-2 and TRBJ1-2; a weak D match, TRBD1 (6 bases). The CDR3 loop spans 17 amino acids. V gave up 6 bases and J gave up 4 bases, with 24 bases separating them. Germline V gene sequence: CDR1 SGHTA, CDR2 FQGNSA. For the CDR3, the DNA is TGTGCCAGCAGACAGCGGGGGGGCGCCCCCATGGGCTATGGCTACACCTTC. It encodes CASRQRGGAPMGYGYTF.

The chain has TRBV30 and TRBJ2-2, with D tentatively TRBD1 (7 bases). CDR3 size: 14 residues. CDR1 and CDR2 from the germline V gene are GTSNPN and SVGIG (reference sequence). Here the CDR3 DNA reads TGTGCTGCGAACAGGGGACTGAACACCGGGGAGCTGTTTTTT. Amino acid sequence: CAANRGLNTGELFF.

This clone was seen only once. CDR3 region: CAWKGGQRTYGYTF. The CDR3 bases are TGTGCCTGGAAAGGAGGGCAGAGGACTTATGGCTACACCTTC. This rearrangement joins TRBV30 to TRBJ1-2; D gene unclear. The CDR3 has 14 residues. V lost 4 bases and J lost 5, with 17 bases in between. From germline, CDR1 is GTSNPN and CDR2 SVGIG (reference sequence).

The chain recombines TRBV19 with TRBJ1-2; D unclear. CDR1 and CDR2 from the germline V gene are LNHDA and SQIVND (reference sequence). Trimming stripped 5 bases from V and 1 base from J, with 14 bases between. The CDR3 has 15 amino acids. The CDR3 is CASSFAATFNYGYTF. The CDR3 DNA follows: TGTGCCAGTAGTTTTGCAGCGACTTTTAACTATGGCTACACCTTC.

V gene TRBV19 combines with J gene TRBJ1-1; 8 bases fit TRBD1. CDR1 LNHDA and CDR2 SQIVND come from the germline V gene (reference sequence). The V gene end was trimmed by 6 bases and the J gene end by 1 base; junction bases not matched to a gene: 4. This CDR3 has 14 amino acids. Here the CDR3 DNA reads TGTGCCAGTAGCCTACAGGGGGGGAACACTGAAGCTTTCTTT. Its translation is CASSLQGGNTEAFF.